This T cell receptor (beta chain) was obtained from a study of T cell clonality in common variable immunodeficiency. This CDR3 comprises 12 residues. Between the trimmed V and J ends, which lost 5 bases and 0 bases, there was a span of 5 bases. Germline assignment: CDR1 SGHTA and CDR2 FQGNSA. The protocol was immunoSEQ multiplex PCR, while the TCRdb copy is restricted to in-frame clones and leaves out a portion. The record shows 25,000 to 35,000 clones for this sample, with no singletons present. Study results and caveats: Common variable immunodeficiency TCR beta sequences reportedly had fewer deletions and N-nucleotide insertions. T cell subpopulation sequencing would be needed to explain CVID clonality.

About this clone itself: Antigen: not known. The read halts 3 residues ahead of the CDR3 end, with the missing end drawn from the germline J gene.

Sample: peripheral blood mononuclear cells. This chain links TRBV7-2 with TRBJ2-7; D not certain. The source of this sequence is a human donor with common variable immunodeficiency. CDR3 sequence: CASSPSSYEQYF. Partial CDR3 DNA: TGTGCCAGCAGCCCTAGCTCCTACGAG.